A single T cell receptor beta chain is shown here with its context. The data were taken from a study of blood T cell repertoires in COVID-19. Assay: immunoSEQ multiplex PCR; the TCRdb copy retains only in-frame clones and omits some. The sample includes roughly 240,000 clones, 88% seen only once; the top ten take about 2.3%. The CDR3 is made up of 13 amino acids. V lost 7 bases and J 5 bases, leaving 11 bases between the germline ends. The germline V gene encodes CDR1 MNHEY and CDR2 SVGAGI. The chain joins TRBV6-5 to TRBJ1-4; possible D gene TRBD1, 5 bases. The clonotype originates from a woman in her forties with acute COVID-19. Sequenced material: PBMCs or T cells enriched from blood (not recorded which). The CDR3 region has the DNA TGTGCCAGCAATACGGCAGGGAATGAAAAACTGTTTTTT. Translated, it gives CASNTAGNEKLFF.